Described below is a single TCR beta chain sequence and its context. This sample was included in a study of blood T cell repertoires in COVID-19. Study in general: Sites across the United States, Italy and Spain contributed samples from acute and convalescent COVID-19. Nucleic acid was either cDNA or gDNA, and it came from T cells, B-cell-depleted T cells, or PBMCs.

This CDR3 is built from 13 residues. In germline, CDR1 is LGHNA, CDR2 YSLEER. V shed 1 base and J shed 5 bases, with 8 bases lying between them. Per the original methods: Amplifying reference gene primers gave estimates of nucleated cell counts. Only in-frame clones appear in the TCRdb table, and some are missing; sequencing was by immunoSEQ multiplex PCR. V and J calls and clone size come straight from that table; D and trimming were deduced from the DNA. Of 75,000 to 100,000 clones listed, roughly 80% were seen once; the top ten hold 4% to 5.5%. Sequenced material: peripheral blood. The receptor comes from a man aged 60 to 69 with acute or convalescent COVID-19. V usage is TRBV4-3 and J usage is TRBJ2-5; the D is unclear. CDR3 in amino acids: CASSQGLVETQYF. DNA of the CDR3: TGCGCCAGCAGCCAAGGGCTGGTGGAGACCCAGTACTTC.